This passage covers 28 T cell receptor beta chains from one sample sequenced in a study of neurological immune-mediated disorders. Each CDR3 protein gets one entry after TCRdb re-called the 5' RACE reads with MiXCR. This table holds 100,000 to 150,000 distinct CDR3 sequences, roughly 3.2% found once. The specimen was PBMCs. The receptors originated from a woman under 40 with multiple sclerosis.

This clonotype occurred many times. The V gene is TRBV29-1, the J gene TRBJ1-1, with D uncertain. This CDR3 is 12 amino acids long. CDR1 is SQVTM and CDR2 is ANQGSEA in the germline V gene. The germline V and J ends were trimmed by 2 bases and 4 bases, with 8 bases remaining between them. CDR3 DNA: TGCAGCGTTGAAAGTTTGGGCACTGAAGCTTTCTTT. Protein: CSVESLGTEAFF.

Ten or more counts support this clonotype. The V and J genes are TRBV5-6 and TRBJ1-2; D call uncertain. This CDR3 comprises 14 residues. The germline V gene encodes CDR1 SGHDT and CDR2 YYEEEE. V was clipped by 0 bases and J by 3 bases, with 9 bases between them. Here the CDR3 DNA reads TGTGCCAGCAGCTTGGCGGAGACGGACTATGGCTACACCTTC. Translated, it gives CASSLAETDYGYTF. The complete variable domain, with remaining parts taken from reference TRBV5-6 and TRBJ1-2, reads DAGVTQSPTHLIKTRGQQVTLRCSPKSGHDTVSWYQQALGQGPQFIFQYYEEEERQRGNFPDRFSGHQFPNYSSELNVNALLLGDSALYLCASSLAETDYGYTFGSGTRLTVV.

This clonotype appeared a few times. The chain links TRBV24-1 to TRBJ1-1; the D gene is possibly TRBD1 (5 bases). Looked up from germline, CDR1 is KGHDR and CDR2 is SFDVKD. With 7 bases removed from V and 7 bases from J, the gap between germline ends came to 9 bases. This CDR3 region has 11 residues. CDR3 loop: CATSQGGEAFF. In DNA, the CDR3 is TGTGCCACCAGCCAGGGAGGTGAAGCTTTCTTT.

This clonotype was recorded many times. The chain recombines TRBV12-3 or TRBV12-4 with TRBJ2-1; perhaps D is TRBD1 or TRBD2 (6 bases each). V was trimmed by 6 bases and J by 8 bases, leaving 17 bases between them. CDR3 length: 14 residues. The CDR3 reads CASREQGLVDEQFF. CDR3 in DNA: TGTGCCAGCAGGGAACAGGGACTCGTGGATGAGCAGTTCTTC.

This clonotype has a count of ten or more. The V and J genes are TRBV29-1 and TRBJ1-3; D unclear. Germline CDR1 and CDR2: SQVTM and ANQGSEA. V gave up 5 bases and J gave up 4 bases, with 9 bases separating them. CDR3 size: 12 residues. The CDR3 is CSVLSSGNTIYF. CDR3 nucleotide sequence: TGCAGCGTTCTGTCGAGCGGAAACACCATATATTTT. The whole variable domain, filled in from reference TRBV29-1 and TRBJ1-3, reads SAVISQKPSRDICQRGTSLTIQCQVDSQVTMMFWYRQQPGQSLTLIATANQGSEATYESGFVIDKFPISRPNLTFSTLTVSNMSPEDSSIYLCSVLSSGNTIYFGEGSWLTVV.

This clonotype has ten or more counts. The chain carries TRBV29-1 and TRBJ1-1; D is ambiguous. Germline V gives CDR1 SQVTM, CDR2 ANQGSEA. V lost 4 bases, J lost 7 bases, and 13 bases lay in between. The CDR3 totals 12 residues. The CDR3: CSVVIVGIEAFF. Written as DNA, the CDR3 is TGCAGCGTTGTAATTGTGGGTATTGAAGCTTTCTTT. Filled out from reference TRBV29-1 and TRBJ1-1, the complete variable domain reads SAVISQKPSRDICQRGTSLTIQCQVDSQVTMMFWYRQQPGQSLTLIATANQGSEATYESGFVIDKFPISRPNLTFSTLTVSNMSPEDSSIYLCSVVIVGIEAFFGQGTRLTVV.

This clonotype occurred many times. The gene calls are TRBV9 and TRBJ1-3, with D possibly TRBD1 on 5 matching bases. CDR1 and CDR2 from the germline V gene are SGDLS and YYNGEE. This CDR3 spans 15 amino acids. V lost 1 base to trimming and J lost 3 bases, with 11 bases between them. This chain's CDR3 is CASSVSGTGGNTIYF. The CDR3 DNA is TGTGCCAGCAGCGTATCAGGGACTGGTGGAAACACCATATATTTT.

This clonotype was counted ten times or more. The chain is built from TRBV6-5 and TRBJ1-5; no clear D gene. Trimming stripped 5 bases from V and 6 bases from J, with 14 bases between. The CDR3 covers 14 residues. Germline assignment: CDR1 MNHEY and CDR2 SVGAGI. CDR3 DNA sequence: TGTGCCAGCAGTCCATCAGGTTCGGGTCAGCCCCAGCATTTT. This codes for CASSPSGSGQPQHF.

This clonotype has a count of ten or more. The chain couples TRBV20-1 to TRBJ2-1; D is possibly TRBD2 (6 bases). The CDR3 contains 15 residues. V dropped 3 bases and J dropped 2 bases, with 14 bases sitting between them. Germline V gene lookup returns CDR1 DFQATT and CDR2 SNEGSKA (reference sequence). DNA of the CDR3: TGCAGTGCTAGGTCTTGGGGGGAGGCCTACAATGAGCAGTTCTTC. Translating it yields CSARSWGEAYNEQFF.

This clonotype was counted ten times or more. J is TRBJ2-1 and V is TRBV12-3 or TRBV12-4; unclear D gene. This CDR3 spans 17 amino acids. Trimming took off 4 bases at V and 7 bases at J, with 23 bases between the two ends. The CDR3 coding sequence is TGTGCCAGCAGTTCCTTTCTGTCCCAGGAGTACCGGAATGAGCAGTTCTTC. Its translation is CASSSFLSQEYRNEQFF.

This clonotype was counted at least ten times. The chain is built from TRBV30 and TRBJ1-1, with D unresolved. V shed 5 bases and J shed 6 bases, with 10 bases lying between them. CDR3 length: 11 amino acids. Germline V gene sequence: CDR1 GTSNPN, CDR2 SVGIG (reference sequence). The CDR3 nucleotides are TGTGCCTGGGGACCGATGGCTGAAGCTTTCTTT. The encoded protein is CAWGPMAEAFF.

This clonotype has ten or more counts. This chain links TRBV6-5 with TRBJ1-5; D possibly corresponds to TRBD1 (5 bases). From germline, CDR1 is MNHEY and CDR2 SVGAGI. CDR3 size: 13 residues. V was clipped by 6 bases and J by 9 bases, with 15 bases between them. The CDR3 here is CASSAGRGMPQHF. The CDR3 DNA sequence: TGTGCCAGCAGCGCCGGACGGGGGATGCCCCAGCATTTT.

There are many counts of this clonotype. This chain links TRBV27 with TRBJ1-1; possibly TRBD1 for D (6 bases). Per the germline V gene, CDR1 is MNHEY and CDR2 is SMNVEV (reference sequence). Trimming took off 8 bases at V and 0 bases at J, with 13 bases between the two ends. CDR3 size: 14 residues. The CDR3 DNA reads as TGTGCCAGCCGGGGTGGGGGCCTGAACACTGAAGCTTTCTTT. This gives the protein CASRGGGLNTEAFF.

In this sample, this clonotype turned up many times. The genes are TRBV7-9 and TRBJ2-7; D unresolved. The CDR3 is made up of 15 amino acids. CDR1 is SEHNR, CDR2 FQNEAQ, per germline (reference sequence). The V gene lost 3 bases and the J gene lost 4 bases, with 16 bases spanning the gap. CDR3 sequence reads: CASSFALGELYEQYF. The CDR3 DNA follows: TGTGCCAGCAGCTTTGCCCTCGGCGAGCTTTACGAGCAGTACTTC.

This clonotype was counted ten times or more. The chain recombines TRBV5-1 with TRBJ1-1, with a possible D match to TRBD1 (6 bases). From germline, CDR1 is SGHRS and CDR2 YFSETQ. Deletions cut 7 bases from V and 1 base from J, with 14 bases between. The CDR3 runs to 14 residues. As DNA, the CDR3 is TGCGCCAGCTTCCTGGGGACAAAGAACACTGAAGCTTTCTTT. Protein product: CASFLGTKNTEAFF.

This clonotype has a count of ten or more. Here the CDR3 DNA reads TGCGCCAGCAGCTCCTACGCCGGCCTGGAGCAGTACTTC. Translation gives CASSSYAGLEQYF. The chain carries TRBV5-1 and TRBJ2-7; D remains unclear. Trimming took off 3 bases at V and 7 bases at J, with 14 bases between the two ends. CDR1 and CDR2 from the germline V gene are SGHRS and YFSETQ. CDR3 length: 13 residues.

This clonotype was counted many times. The chain couples TRBV7-9 to TRBJ2-5; D perhaps matches TRBD1 (6 bases). The CDR3 is 13 residues long. Germline CDR1 and CDR2: SEHNR and FQNEAQ (reference sequence). V lost 5 bases and J lost 2, with 9 bases in between. The CDR3 spells CASSQGQQETQYF. In nucleotides, the CDR3 is TGTGCCAGCAGCCAAGGACAGCAAGAGACCCAGTACTTC.

This clonotype was picked up many times. The gene calls are TRBV5-6 and TRBJ2-2; 11 bases agree with TRBD2. The CDR3 has 17 amino acids. Per germline, CDR1 SGHDT and CDR2 YYEEEE. V shed 4 bases and J 1 base; nucleotides not matched to a gene: 6. CDR3 protein: CASSLLGLAENTGELFF. The CDR3 DNA is TGTGCCAGCAGCCTATTGGGACTAGCGGAGAACACCGGGGAGCTGTTTTTT.

This clonotype was recorded at least ten times. The V gene is TRBV20-1, the J gene TRBJ1-1; 7 bases line up with TRBD1. The CDR3 totals 12 residues. Germline CDR1 DFQATT, CDR2 SNEGSKA (reference sequence). Trimming removed 6 bases from V and 4 bases from J; junction bases left unmatched: 5. CDR3 coding DNA: TGCAGTGCCACTAACAGGGGCACTGAAGCTTTCTTT. It codes for CSATNRGTEAFF.

This clonotype was recorded at least ten times. The rearrangement links TRBV5-1 to TRBJ2-2, with TRBD1 matching 11 bases. This CDR3 contains 16 residues. The germline CDR1 and CDR2 sequences are SGHRS and YFSETQ. V was clipped by 3 bases and J by 5 bases; unmatched bases: 6. CDR3 bases: TGCGCCAGCAGCTCGGACAGGGGGCTTAGAACCGGGGAGCTGTTTTTT. This sequence encodes CASSSDRGLRTGELFF.

This clonotype has ten or more counts. J is TRBJ1-2 and V is TRBV12-3 or TRBV12-4; D ambiguous. This CDR3 spans 13 amino acids. The V end was cut by 3 bases, the J end by 1 base, with 6 bases between. The CDR3 region has the DNA TGTGCCAGCAGTTTCGGTGATAACTATGGCTACACCTTC. It encodes CASSFGDNYGYTF.

Remarks on this clonotype: A read error is possible here, since a much larger clone lies one base away. The rearrangement joins TRBV7-9 to TRBJ1-4; D gene ambiguous. Germline CDR1 and CDR2: SEHNR and FQNEAQ (reference sequence). CDR3 length equals 12 residues. This CDR3 reads CASSLGDETLFF. The CDR3 DNA is TGTGCCAGCAGCTTAGGGGATGAAACACTGTTTTTT.

This clonotype appeared many times. Written as DNA, the CDR3 is TGTGCCAGCAGCCGGACAGTCACCTACGAGCAGTACTTC. Its translation: CASSRTVTYEQYF. The V gene is TRBV7-9, the J gene TRBJ2-7, with D possibly being TRBD1 (6 bases). Germline CDR1 is SEHNR and CDR2 is FQNEAQ (reference sequence). The V and J ends lost 5 bases and 2 bases respectively, with 10 bases between them. CDR3 length equals 13 residues.

This clonotype occurred many times. This chain uses TRBV6-5 with TRBJ2-7, with 7 bases aligning to TRBD2. This CDR3 has 16 residues. CDR1 MNHEY and CDR2 SVGAGI come from the germline V gene. V gave up 0 bases and J gave up 3 bases; unmatched junction bases: 8. This CDR3 is CASSYSSLAAGYEQYF. CDR3 nucleotide sequence: TGTGCCAGCAGTTACTCGTCCCTAGCGGCGGGCTACGAGCAGTACTTC.

At least ten counts were recorded for this clonotype. The chain combines TRBV7-2 with TRBJ1-1; the D gene is possibly TRBD1 (6 bases). V dropped 4 bases and J dropped 1 base, with 16 bases sitting between them. Germline CDR1 and CDR2: SGHTA and FQGNSA. This CDR3 region has 16 residues. The CDR3 here is CASSWPEGGWNTEAFF. For the CDR3, the DNA is TGTGCCAGCAGCTGGCCGGAGGGGGGCTGGAACACTGAAGCTTTCTTT.

CDR3 nucleotides: TGCAGCGTTGAGTCCCACAATGAGCAGTTCTTC. Protein: CSVESHNEQFF. The V and J genes are TRBV29-1 and TRBJ2-1; the D is unclear. The germline V gene encodes CDR1 SQVTM and CDR2 ANQGSEA. V was shortened by 3 bases and J by 5 bases, with 5 bases between the two germline ends. This CDR3 is 11 amino acids long.

In its sample, this clonotype was seen many times. This chain connects TRBV12-3 or TRBV12-4 to TRBJ1-1; 12 nucleotides match TRBD1. The CDR3 extends over 14 amino acids. With 6 bases clipped from V and 7 bases from J, the junction kept 6 bases outside the gene matches. DNA for the CDR3: TGTGCCAGCAGCCCGGGACAGGGGGCGAGTGAAGCTTTCTTT. It translates to CASSPGQGASEAFF.

This clonotype came up a few times. One end of the junction does not line up with germline, which may come from a read error. The chain carries TRBV20-1 and TRBJ1-5; D call uncertain. This CDR3 spans 13 amino acids. Germline CDR1 DFQATT, CDR2 SNEGSKA (reference sequence). CDR3: CSARDGKVKTQNF. The CDR3 region has the DNA TGCAGTGCTAGAGATGGCAAGGTTAAGACCCAGAATTTT.